This T cell receptor (beta chain) was observed in a study of T-cell memory formation after mild COVID-19. This clonotype was recorded a few times. TCRdb recomputed calls from the 5' RACE reads with MiXCR, one row per CDR3 protein. Of about 400,000 distinct CDR3 sequences listed, about 20% were seen once; the top ten hold roughly 21%. V lost 6 bases, J lost 2 bases, and 9 bases stayed unmatched. This CDR3 is built from 15 residues. Per the germline V gene, CDR1 is SGHTA and CDR2 is FQGNSA. Sequenced: PBMCs or a T cell subset sorted from them (not recorded which). The V gene is TRBV7-2, the J gene TRBJ2-7, with TRBD2 matching 8 bases. The TCR comes from a man aged 18 to 35 who had mild COVID-19 (a few samples of this study predate the infection). Cell type and time point are not known. CDR3 bases: TGTGCCAGCAGTTCGGGGGGGCGCCCGCCCTACGAGCAGTACTTC. Amino acids: CASSSGGRPPYEQYF.